This T cell receptor delta chain is from a study of Vδ1+ human thymocytes. Broader study findings: Thymic TRG and TRD repertoires appeared highly polyclonal, with Gaussian CDR3 length distributions.

Sequences come from RNA converted to cDNA by reverse transcription. The CDR3 regions were amplified by multiplex PCR from V-gene primers to a constant-region primer. With CATT, TCRdb re-called clones from the multiplex PCR reads. This table has 20,000 to 25,000 delta-chain clones, over 25% appearing once. This clone has only a few counts. Its cognate antigen is unknown. Just one base apart from a much larger clone, this may be a read error. The length of the CDR3 is 17 residues. The germline V and J ends were trimmed by 0 bases and 1 base, with 17 bases remaining between them. From germline, CDR1 is GEAIGNYY and CDR2 EKD.

Sequenced input: Vdelta1+ gamma-delta thymocytes from the thymus. As to subset: FACS-sorted CD3+ TCRalphabeta- TCRVdelta1+ TCRVdelta2- thymocytes. The chain uses TRDV2 and TRDJ1; D is perhaps TRDD3 (6 bases). This sequence was found in a boy younger than two who had congenital heart surgery. The CDR3 DNA reads as TGTGCCTGTGACACCGTCCCGCGCCTGGGGACCACCGATAAACTCATCTTT. Its translation is CACDTVPRLGTTDKLIF.